Listed here are 22 T cell receptor beta chains from one sample, sequenced in a study of T cell changes during pregnancy in multiple sclerosis. Method: immunoSEQ multiplex PCR; TCRdb's copy keeps in-frame clones and lacks some. The table records 40,000 to 60,000 clones, 94% of them present only once. Here the sequenced sample was CD8+ T cells from peripheral blood mononuclear cells, taken before pregnancy. The receptors derive from a female donor with multiple sclerosis, enrolled in a pregnancy study.

Comment on this clone: This specimen includes other DNA sequences encoding the same CDR3. This sequence joins TRBV5-1 and TRBJ2-7, with a weak D call TRBD1 (5 bases). Between the trimmed V and J ends, which lost 0 bases and 3 bases, there was a span of 10 bases. Germline values: CDR1 SGHRS, CDR2 YFSETQ. CDR3 size: 14 residues. The DNA of the CDR3 is TGCGCCAGCAGCTTGGTCGGCAGGGACTACGAGCAGTACTTC. Its translation is CASSLVGRDYEQYF.

The chain is built from TRBV30 and TRBJ2-2; D is possibly TRBD2 (6 bases). CDR3 size: 17 residues. The V gene's germline CDR1 is GTSNPN and CDR2 SVGIG (reference sequence). Between the trimmed V and J ends, which lost 0 bases and 1 base, there was a span of 15 bases. CDR3 amino acids: CAWSVRWNSGNTGELFF. The DNA for the CDR3 is TGTGCCTGGAGTGTACGGTGGAATAGCGGGAACACCGGGGAGCTGTTTTTT.

This chain joins TRBV2 and TRBJ2-1; the D is unclear. Germline CDR1 is SNHLY and CDR2 is FYNNEI. The ends were cut back, 2 bases at V and 0 bases at J, with 8 bases in the middle. The CDR3 spans 15 residues. The chain's CDR3 is CASSEFLGSYNEQFF. The CDR3 DNA reads as TGTGCCAGCAGTGAATTTCTAGGCTCCTACAATGAGCAGTTCTTC.

This clone was recorded a few times. The rearrangement links TRBV28 to TRBJ2-3; 9 positions agree with TRBD2. CDR1 and CDR2 (germline): MDHEN, SYDVKM. The length of the CDR3 is 15 residues. Germline trimming cut 6 bases from V and 0 bases from J; bases unmatched to any gene: 4. The CDR3 DNA reads TGTGCCAGCAGGCTACTAGCGGGTAGCACAGATACGCAGTATTTT. Amino acids: CASRLLAGSTDTQYF.

In DNA, the CDR3 is TGTGCCAGCAGCGTTACAGGGATAGTAGAGACCCAGTACTTC. It specifies CASSVTGIVETQYF. This chain joins TRBV9 and TRBJ2-5, with TRBD1 as a possible D gene (6 bases). V gave up 2 bases and J gave up 4 bases, with 12 bases separating them. Germline lookup yields CDR1 SGDLS and CDR2 YYNGEE. The CDR3 loop spans 14 amino acids.

The chain carries TRBV7-9 and TRBJ2-1; 8 positions agree with TRBD2. Germline lookup yields CDR1 SEHNR and CDR2 FQNEAQ (reference sequence). The CDR3 spans 16 residues. V lost 3 bases and J lost 12; bases outside the gene matches: 16. The CDR3 protein is CASSFSGGGGQYGQFF. The CDR3 nucleotides are TGTGCCAGCAGCTTCAGTGGGGGCGGGGGGCAATACGGGCAGTTCTTC. Looking up the rest from reference TRBV7-9 and TRBJ2-1 gives the full variable domain: DTGVSQNPRHKITKRGQNVTFRCDPISEHNRLYWYRQTLGQGPEFLTYFQNEAQLEKSRLLSDRFSAERPKGSFSTLEIQRTEQGDSAMYLCASSFSGGGGQYGQFFGPGTRLTVL.

The J gene is TRBJ2-7, the V gene TRBV19, with 11 bases aligning to TRBD2. The V gene's germline CDR1 is LNHDA and CDR2 SQIVND (reference sequence). The V segment lost 7 bases and the J segment 3 bases; nucleotides outside the gene matches: 5. The CDR3 length is 14 residues. CDR3 region: CASTPGTSGYEQYF. CDR3 sequence (DNA): TGTGCCAGTACTCCCGGGACTAGCGGCTACGAGCAGTACTTC.

The J gene is TRBJ2-5, the V gene TRBV19, with a weak D call TRBD2 (6 bases). V was shortened by 3 bases and J by 1 base, with 12 bases between the two germline ends. The V gene's germline CDR1 is LNHDA and CDR2 SQIVND (reference sequence). CDR3 length: 15 amino acids. CDR3 amino acids: CASSIIISGQETQYF. Written as DNA, the CDR3 is TGTGCCAGTAGTATCATTATTAGCGGCCAAGAGACCCAGTACTTC.

A single count supports this clone. J is TRBJ1-5 and V is TRBV6-5, with 8 bases fitting TRBD1. This CDR3 is 15 amino acids long. CDR1 and CDR2 from the germline V gene are MNHEY and SVGAGI. J gave up 2 bases and V 6 bases, and 6 bases lay outside the gene matches. The CDR3: CASSPTGVGNQPQHF. The CDR3 coding sequence is TGTGCCAGCAGCCCGACAGGGGTCGGCAATCAGCCCCAGCATTTT.

The chain joins TRBV27 to TRBJ2-1; 11 bases fit TRBD2. This CDR3 has 15 amino acids. Trimming took 4 bases from V and 3 from J; bases not matched to a gene: 2. Germline CDR1 MNHEY, CDR2 SMNVEV (reference sequence). Written as DNA, the CDR3 is TGTGCCAGCAGTTCGGGACTAGCGGTCTACAATGAGCAGTTCTTC. Its protein product is CASSSGLAVYNEQFF.

The V and J genes are TRBV10-2 and TRBJ1-1, with a tentative D call TRBD1 (5 bases). Between the trimmed V and J ends, which lost 6 bases and 1 base, there was a span of 9 bases. The CDR3 spans 13 residues. CDR1 is WSHSY and CDR2 is SAAADI in the germline V gene. The CDR3 nucleotides are TGCGCCAGCAGACCCGACAGGAACACTGAAGCTTTCTTT. Translation: CASRPDRNTEAFF.

The V and J genes are TRBV7-9 and TRBJ2-1; 10 nucleotides line up with TRBD1. The CDR3 runs to 16 residues. Germline V lookup: CDR1 SEHNR, CDR2 FQNEAQ (reference sequence). With V trimmed by 5 bases and J by 6 bases, 10 bases remained unmatched. The CDR3 is CASSTYPGQGGNEQFF. The CDR3 nucleotides are TGTGCCAGCAGCACCTACCCTGGACAGGGGGGCAATGAGCAGTTCTTC. The full variable domain, its missing parts supplied by reference TRBV7-9 and TRBJ2-1, is DTGVSQNPRHKITKRGQNVTFRCDPISEHNRLYWYRQTLGQGPEFLTYFQNEAQLEKSRLLSDRFSAERPKGSFSTLEIQRTEQGDSAMYLCASSTYPGQGGNEQFFGPGTRLTVL.

The rearrangement uses TRBV5-6 and TRBJ1-2; perhaps TRBD1 as D (5 bases). The V gene lost 2 bases and the J gene lost 2 bases, with 16 bases spanning the gap. This CDR3 is 16 amino acids long. Germline CDR1 SGHDT, CDR2 YYEEEE. The CDR3 DNA sequence: TGTGCCAGCAGCTTTTGGGGCGGAGGGGAAAACTATGGCTACACCTTC. Its protein product is CASSFWGGGENYGYTF.

The gene calls are TRBV4-1 and TRBJ1-4; D might be TRBD1 (6 bases). The germline CDR1 and CDR2 sequences are MGHRA and YSYEKL. The ends were cut back, 3 bases at V and 10 bases at J, with 12 bases in the middle. This CDR3 comprises 13 residues. CDR3 bases: TGCGCCAGCAGCCAGAATACAGGGTCAAAACTGTTTTTT. Its translation is CASSQNTGSKLFF.

The V gene is TRBV30, the J gene TRBJ2-7; the D gene is possibly TRBD2 (6 bases). Trimming cost V 0 bases and J 3 bases, with 9 bases left between them. Germline V gene sequence: CDR1 GTSNPN, CDR2 SVGIG (reference sequence). The CDR3 loop spans 13 amino acids. The CDR3, as DNA: TGTGCCTGGAGTGTAGTGCGGGACTACGAGCAGTACTTC. It encodes CAWSVVRDYEQYF. The variable domain in full, with the rest retrieved from reference TRBV30 and TRBJ2-7, is SQTIHQWPATLVQPVGSPLSLECTVEGTSNPNLYWYRQAAGRGLQLLFYSVGIGQISSEVPQNLSASRPQDRQFILSSKKLLLSDSGFYLCAWSVVRDYEQYFGPGTRLTVT.

V usage is TRBV27 and J usage is TRBJ2-2, with D possibly being TRBD1 (5 bases). The CDR3 has 15 residues. In germline, CDR1 is MNHEY, CDR2 SMNVEV (reference sequence). V was cut by 4 bases and J by 1 base, with 10 bases left in between. CDR3 DNA sequence: TGTGCCAGCAGTTGGGGCAGGATGAACACCGGGGAGCTGTTTTTT. Its protein product is CASSWGRMNTGELFF.

V and J are TRBV5-5 and TRBJ1-5; no reliable D call. The germline V and J ends were trimmed by 2 bases and 5 bases, with 11 bases remaining between them. The CDR3 is 14 amino acids. CDR1 is SGHKS, CDR2 YYEKEE, per germline (reference sequence). CDR3 region: CASSFYESYQPQHF. DNA for the CDR3: TGTGCCAGCAGCTTTTACGAGTCGTATCAGCCCCAGCATTTT.

The chain has TRBV5-1 and TRBJ2-7; TRBD1 matches at 10 bases. CDR1 is SGHRS, CDR2 YFSETQ, per germline. After removal of 3 bases from V and 5 bases from J, the junction contained 8 bases not matched to a gene. This CDR3 comprises 15 residues. CDR3 sequence: CASSSPGTGAHEQYF. Here the CDR3 DNA reads TGCGCCAGCAGCTCACCCGGGACAGGGGCCCACGAGCAGTACTTC.

The chain combines TRBV27 with TRBJ2-3; TRBD2 matches at 9 bases. CDR1 MNHEY and CDR2 SMNVEV come from the germline V gene (reference sequence). V was pared by 7 bases and J by 3 bases, with 8 bases of the junction left unmatched. CDR3 length: 15 amino acids. The CDR3 region is CASTARLAVTDTQYF. The DNA for the CDR3 is TGTGCCAGCACCGCCCGACTAGCGGTGACAGATACGCAGTATTTT.

V and J are TRBV19 and TRBJ2-7; TRBD1 agrees at 8 bases. The CDR3 spans 15 residues. V lost 6 bases and J lost 5; bases outside the gene matches: 12. Germline V gene data show CDR1 as LNHDA and CDR2 as SQIVND (reference sequence). The CDR3 sequence is CASSNSDRGNNEQYF. The CDR3 nucleotides read TGTGCCAGTAGCAATAGCGACAGGGGTAACAACGAGCAGTACTTC. Supplemented by reference TRBV19 and TRBJ2-7, the full variable domain reads DGGITQSPKYLFRKEGQNVTLSCEQNLNHDAMYWYRQDPGQGLRLIYYSQIVNDFQKGDIAEGYSVSREKKESFPLTVTSAQKNPTAFYLCASSNSDRGNNEQYFGPGTRLTVT.

The V and J genes are TRBV10-2 and TRBJ2-7; no clear D gene. CDR3 length: 14 amino acids. Germline V CDR1 and CDR2: WSHSY, SAAADI. V shed 8 bases and J shed 0 bases, with 14 bases lying between them. Written as DNA, the CDR3 is TGCGCCAGCTGTACATCCCCCAGCTCCTACGAGCAGTACTTC. This codes for CASCTSPSSYEQYF.

V is TRBV9 and J is TRBJ1-4; 10 nucleotides line up with TRBD1. CDR1 and CDR2 (germline): SGDLS, YYNGEE. The CDR3 runs to 15 residues. V lost 3 bases to trimming and J lost 7 bases; unmatched junction nucleotides: 6. For the CDR3, the DNA is TGTGCCAGCAGCGAGGGACAGGGGAGGGGTGAAAAACTGTTTTTT. It specifies CASSEGQGRGEKLFF. Full variable domain (missing parts from reference TRBV9 and TRBJ1-4): DSGVTQTPKHLITATGQRVTLRCSPRSGDLSVYWYQQSLDQGLQFLIQYYNGEERAKGNILERFSAQQFPDLHSELNLSSLELGDSALYFCASSEGQGRGEKLFFGSGTQLSVL.